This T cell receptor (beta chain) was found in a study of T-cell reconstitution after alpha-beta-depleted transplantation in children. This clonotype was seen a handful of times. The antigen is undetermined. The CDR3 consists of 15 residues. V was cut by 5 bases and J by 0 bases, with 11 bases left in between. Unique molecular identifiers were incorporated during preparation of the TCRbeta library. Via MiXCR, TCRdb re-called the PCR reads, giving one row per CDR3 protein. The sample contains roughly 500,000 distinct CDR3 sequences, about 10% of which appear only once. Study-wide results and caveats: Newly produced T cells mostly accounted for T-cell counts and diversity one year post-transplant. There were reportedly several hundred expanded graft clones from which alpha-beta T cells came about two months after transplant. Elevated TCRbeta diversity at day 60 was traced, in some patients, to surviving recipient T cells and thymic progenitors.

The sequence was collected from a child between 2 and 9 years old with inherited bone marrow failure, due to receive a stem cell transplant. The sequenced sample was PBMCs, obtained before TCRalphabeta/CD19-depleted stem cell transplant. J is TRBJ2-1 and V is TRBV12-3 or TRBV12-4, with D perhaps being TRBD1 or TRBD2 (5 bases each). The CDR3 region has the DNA TGTGCCAGCAGTCTAGGGGAGCCCTCCTACAATGAGCAGTTCTTC. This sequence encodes CASSLGEPSYNEQFF.